What follows are 32 T cell receptor beta chains derived from one specimen sequenced in a study of cytomegalovirus exposure and HLA in healthy donors. Use of 60 Vbeta and 13 Jbeta primers characterized the PCR. Here immunoSEQ multiplex PCR was the method, and the copy in TCRdb shows in-frame clones only, minus some. The top ten clones hold over 2.5% of a sample with approximately 100,000 clones, about 70% of them seen once. Sequencing input: PBMCs. The receptors shown here come from a man aged 50 to 60 in good health and CMV-seropositive.

A few counts support this clone. This sequence joins TRBV15 and TRBJ1-1; tentative D call: TRBD1 (5 bases). V shed 4 bases and J shed 0 bases, with 12 bases lying between them. The CDR3 sequence is 15 residues long. CDR1 and CDR2 from the germline V gene are LNHNV and YYDKDF (reference sequence). CDR3 region: CATSITYRLNTEAFF. In DNA form, the CDR3 reads TGTGCCACCAGCATTACTTACAGGTTGAACACTGAAGCTTTCTTT.

This clone was seen only a few times. The V and J genes are TRBV6-1 and TRBJ1-4; TRBD1 is a possible D gene (5 bases). V lost 1 base to trimming and J lost 8 bases, with 14 bases between them. Germline values: CDR1 MNHNS, CDR2 SASEGT. The CDR3 runs 15 residues. This CDR3 is CASSEDQGLDEKLFF. The CDR3 nucleotides read TGTGCCAGCAGTGAAGACCAGGGTTTAGACGAAAAACTGTTTTTT.

This clone was observed once. Other DNA variants within this sample encode the same CDR3. This chain links TRBV6-1 with TRBJ2-7; a weak D match, TRBD1 (6 bases). With 3 bases removed from V and 4 bases from J, the gap between germline ends came to 13 bases. Germline CDR1 and CDR2: MNHNS and SASEGT. This CDR3 is 14 amino acids long. The DNA of the CDR3 is TGTGCCAGCAGTGAGGGCCAGGGGCTATACGAGCAGTACTTC. Translating it yields CASSEGQGLYEQYF.

This clone was counted a few times. The chain carries TRBV5-1 and TRBJ2-5; D gene uncertain. The V gene lost 4 bases and the J gene lost 2 bases, with 15 bases spanning the gap. The CDR3 has 15 residues. CDR1 and CDR2 (germline): SGHRS, YFSETQ. The CDR3 coding sequence is TGCGCCAGCAGCCCCACTGGAGTCGAACAAGAGACCCAGTACTTC. Amino acids: CASSPTGVEQETQYF.

Here the CDR3 DNA reads TGTGCCAGCAGTTTCTCGGGGGGGGGCTATGGCTACACCTTC. This translates into CASSFSGGGYGYTF. This rearrangement joins TRBV28 to TRBJ1-2, with D perhaps matching TRBD1 (5 bases). V lost 3 bases and J 4 bases, leaving 12 bases between the germline ends. Germline V gene data show CDR1 as MDHEN and CDR2 as SYDVKM. The CDR3 extends over 14 amino acids.

This chain links TRBV6-1 with TRBJ1-1; the D gene is possibly TRBD1 (5 bases). The germline V gene has CDR1 MNHNS and CDR2 SASEGT. With 7 bases removed from V and 3 bases from J, the gap between germline ends came to 18 bases. This CDR3 contains 15 residues. CDR3 in amino acids: CASKRGLGSDTEAFF. The CDR3 region has the DNA TGTGCCAGCAAGCGGGGGTTGGGCTCGGACACTGAAGCTTTCTTT.

This clone has more than one count but fewer than ten. The chain couples TRBV5-1 to TRBJ2-1; TRBD1 agrees at 7 bases. Germline CDR1 and CDR2: SGHRS and YFSETQ. The ends lost 7 bases at V and 0 bases at J; junction bases unmatched: 7. The CDR3 spans 15 residues. CDR3 protein: CASWDSPNSYNEQFF. The CDR3 nucleotides are TGCGCCAGCTGGGACAGCCCTAACTCCTACAATGAGCAGTTCTTC.

This chain uses TRBV30 with TRBJ2-5; 14 bases line up with TRBD2. This CDR3 spans 16 amino acids. V was pared by 4 bases and J by 4 bases, with 8 bases of the junction left unmatched. Looked up from germline, CDR1 is GTSNPN and CDR2 is SVGIG (reference sequence). The CDR3: CAWTEGLAGERETQYF. The CDR3 DNA follows: TGTGCCTGGACCGAGGGACTAGCGGGAGAAAGAGAGACCCAGTACTTC.

This sequence joins TRBV5-6 and TRBJ1-1, with D tentatively TRBD1 (5 bases). V was shortened by 3 bases and J by 5 bases, with 8 bases between the two germline ends. Germline V gene data show CDR1 as SGHDT and CDR2 as YYEEEE. The CDR3 loop spans 12 amino acids. DNA for the CDR3: TGTGCCAGCAGCTGGGGGACTACTGAAGCTTTCTTT. This sequence encodes CASSWGTTEAFF.

The chain carries TRBV11-2 and TRBJ1-4, with D possibly TRBD1 on 6 matching bases. Germline-derived CDR1 and CDR2 are SGHAT and FQNNGV. The CDR3 runs to 15 residues. V lost 6 bases, J lost 4 bases, and 15 bases lay in between. The CDR3 sequence is CASSPLGAINEKLFF. CDR3 DNA sequence: TGTGCCAGCAGTCCGTTGGGGGCTATTAATGAAAAACTGTTTTTT.

The CDR3: CASSGDDRVQNYGYTF. The CDR3 DNA is TGTGCCAGCAGTGGGGACGACAGGGTGCAGAACTATGGCTACACCTTC. This chain links TRBV2 with TRBJ1-2; 7 nucleotides agree with TRBD1. The CDR3 sequence is 16 residues long. The junction had 10 bases not matched to a gene; V was cut back by 4 bases and J by 2 bases. The V gene's germline CDR1 is SNHLY and CDR2 FYNNEI. Variable domain in full (rest from reference TRBV2 and TRBJ1-2): EPEVTQTPSHQVTQMGQEVILRCVPISNHLYFYWYRQILGQKVEFLVSFYNNEISEKSEIFDDQFSVERPDGSNFTLKIRSTKLEDSAMYFCASSGDDRVQNYGYTFGSGTRLTVV.

The CDR3 DNA is TGTGCCATCAGTGAGGGGGGGATTAATTCACCCCTCCACTTT. Amino acid sequence: CAISEGGINSPLHF. The chain combines TRBV10-3 with TRBJ1-6, with a tentative D call TRBD1 (5 bases). This CDR3 is built from 14 residues. Germline lookup yields CDR1 ENHRY and CDR2 SYGVKD. Deletions cut 2 bases from V and 6 bases from J, with 8 bases between.

The V call is TRBV2, the J call TRBJ2-1, with D possibly TRBD2 on 6 matching bases. Germline lookup yields CDR1 SNHLY and CDR2 FYNNEI. V was pared by 6 bases and J by 2 bases, with 14 bases between. This CDR3 is built from 15 residues. The CDR3 DNA sequence: TGTGCCAGCAGATTAGGGGCGGGAACCTACAATGAGCAGTTCTTC. Residues: CASRLGAGTYNEQFF.

This clone occurred once. The rearrangement uses TRBV2 and TRBJ1-2, with 7 bases that match TRBD1. The length of the CDR3 is 13 residues. CDR1 is SNHLY, CDR2 FYNNEI, per germline. Unmatched junction bases numbered 5, after V lost 6 bases and J lost 4 bases. This chain's CDR3 is CASRATGTYGYTF. The DNA for the CDR3 is TGTGCCAGCAGGGCGACAGGGACCTATGGCTACACCTTC.

The chain is built from TRBV5-4 and TRBJ2-3, with 12 bases identical to TRBD2. This CDR3 has 14 residues. The ends lost 3 bases at V and 6 bases at J; junction bases unmatched: 2. Germline V gene data show CDR1 as SGHNT and CDR2 as YYREEE (reference sequence). CDR3 DNA sequence: TGTGCCAGCAGCTCGACTAGCGGGAGTGATACGCAGTATTTT. It translates to CASSSTSGSDTQYF.

The rearrangement joins TRBV19 to TRBJ1-1; D unclear. CDR1 and CDR2 (germline): LNHDA, SQIVND (reference sequence). V was clipped by 1 base and J by 7 bases, with 7 bases between them. This CDR3 spans 12 amino acids. CDR3 in amino acids: CASSIGGGEAFF. CDR3 in DNA: TGTGCCAGTAGTATAGGGGGAGGTGAAGCTTTCTTT.

The chain recombines TRBV4-1 with TRBJ2-7, with D perhaps TRBD2 (6 bases). The germline V gene has CDR1 MGHRA and CDR2 YSYEKL. The CDR3 contains 15 residues. V dropped 0 bases and J dropped 3 bases, with 12 bases sitting between them. DNA of the CDR3: TGCGCCAGCAGCCAAGATTATGGGACTGTCTACGAGCAGTACTTC. It specifies CASSQDYGTVYEQYF.

The chain carries TRBV7-3 and TRBJ2-5; 16 bases align to TRBD2. The J call may not be correct, given that the DNA end is closer to TRBJ2-7. The germline V gene encodes CDR1 SGHTA and CDR2 FQGTGA. The CDR3 extends over 16 amino acids. CDR3 sequence: CASSRGLAGGTYEQYF. CDR3 sequence (DNA): TGTGCCAGCAGCCGGGGACTAGCGGGGGGGACCTACGAGCAGTACTTC.

V gene TRBV2 combines with J gene TRBJ2-1; D may be TRBD2 (5 bases). V was pared by 4 bases and J by 2 bases, with 12 bases between. The CDR3 length is 15 residues. Germline CDR1 and CDR2: SNHLY and FYNNEI. CDR3 residues: CASSGRGGPYNEQFF. DNA of the CDR3: TGTGCCAGCAGTGGCAGAGGAGGCCCCTACAATGAGCAGTTCTTC.

This clone turned up a few times. The chain employs TRBV18 and TRBJ1-1, with D possibly being TRBD1 (5 bases). Trimming cost V 3 bases and J 3 bases, with 14 bases left between them. This CDR3 has 15 residues. Germline V gene sequence: CDR1 KGHSH, CDR2 LQKENI. CDR3 protein: CASSPQGRGDTEAFF. The CDR3 coding sequence is TGTGCCAGCTCACCCCAGGGAAGGGGCGACACTGAAGCTTTCTTT.

V is TRBV4-1 and J is TRBJ2-7, with D perhaps matching TRBD1 (5 bases). V dropped 8 bases and J dropped 0 bases, with 17 bases sitting between them. Germline V gene data show CDR1 as MGHRA and CDR2 as YSYEKL. This CDR3 contains 15 residues. DNA for the CDR3: TGCGCCAGCGGGTTTACAGGCGCGAGCTCCTACGAGCAGTACTTC. Encoded protein: CASGFTGASSYEQYF.

The chain employs TRBV7-6 and TRBJ1-6; D not resolved. The germline V and J ends were trimmed by 5 bases and 6 bases, with 11 bases remaining between them. This CDR3 comprises 14 residues. Germline V gene lookup returns CDR1 SGHVS and CDR2 FNYEAQ. The CDR3 coding sequence is TGTGCCAGCAGCCCGGGTAGTTCTAATTCACCCCTCCACTTT. Its translation is CASSPGSSNSPLHF.

This clone was seen a handful of times. This chain links TRBV6-1 with TRBJ2-1; TRBD2 aligns across 8 bases. V shed 4 bases, J shed 7 bases, and the junction held 3 bases outside the gene matches. The CDR3 sequence is 13 residues long. The germline V gene has CDR1 MNHNS and CDR2 SASEGT. The DNA for the CDR3 is TGTGCCAGCAGTGGCCGGGGGGGAAATGAGCAGTTCTTC. Translation gives CASSGRGGNEQFF.

This clone turned up a few times. This rearrangement joins TRBV4-1 to TRBJ2-2; a possible D gene is TRBD1 (6 bases). V was clipped by 0 bases and J by 0 bases, with 8 bases between them. Germline V lookup: CDR1 MGHRA, CDR2 YSYEKL. The CDR3 runs 16 residues. The CDR3 loop is CASSQEGGSNTGELFF. The CDR3 nucleotides read TGCGCCAGCAGCCAAGAAGGGGGTTCGAACACCGGGGAGCTGTTTTTT.

The gene calls are TRBV9 and TRBJ2-7; 8 bases are shared with TRBD1. CDR3 length: 17 residues. Germline CDR1 is SGDLS and CDR2 is YYNGEE. With V trimmed by 4 bases and J by 5 bases, 17 bases remained unmatched. The CDR3 bases are TGTGCCAGCAGCCCTCCTAGCTCAACAGGGGGTCCCCACGAGCAGTACTTC. Protein: CASSPPSSTGGPHEQYF.

This chain uses TRBV28 with TRBJ1-2, with a weak D call TRBD1 (6 bases). Trimming removed 5 bases from V and 7 bases from J, with 23 bases in between. CDR1 and CDR2 (germline): MDHEN, SYDVKM. The CDR3 sequence is 16 residues long. Here the CDR3 reads CASSKHDRPGKAGYTF. As DNA, the CDR3 is TGTGCCAGCAGTAAACACGACAGGCCGGGCAAAGCTGGCTACACCTTC.

The chain combines TRBV7-9 with TRBJ2-4; D gene uncertain. The CDR3 is 14 amino acids. Germline V gives CDR1 SEHNR, CDR2 FQNEAQ (reference sequence). The V and J ends lost 11 bases and 0 bases respectively, with 14 bases between them. CDR3 nucleotides: TGTGCCCATAGCCACTTAGAAGCCAAAAACATTCAGTACTTC. Translated: CAHSHLEAKNIQYF.

V is TRBV19 and J is TRBJ2-2; 8 bases map to TRBD1. Losses at the gene ends were 5 bases for V and 13 bases for J; bases not matched to a gene: 15. Germline V gene data show CDR1 as LNHDA and CDR2 as SQIVND (reference sequence). This CDR3 is built from 15 residues. The CDR3 here is CASSYPGTGRGRLFF. In nucleotides, the CDR3 is TGTGCCAGTAGTTACCCCGGGACAGGAAGGGGGAGGCTGTTTTTT.

This chain joins TRBV5-1 and TRBJ1-4, with a possible D match to TRBD1 (6 bases). The CDR3 is 14 residues long. V was trimmed by 1 base and J by 7 bases, leaving 11 bases between them. CDR1 SGHRS and CDR2 YFSETQ come from the germline V gene. CDR3 nucleotide sequence: TGCGCCAGCAGCTTGACACAGGGAGCTGAAAAACTGTTTTTT. It encodes CASSLTQGAEKLFF.

The genes are TRBV4-1 and TRBJ2-7; unclear D gene. Trimming took off 3 bases at V and 1 base at J, with 7 bases between the two ends. The CDR3 runs to 13 residues. Germline-derived CDR1 and CDR2 are MGHRA and YSYEKL. The CDR3 DNA is TGCGCCAGCAGCCAGTCTACTTCCTACGAGCAGTACTTC. This codes for CASSQSTSYEQYF.

The V gene is TRBV28, the J gene TRBJ2-7; TRBD2 aligns across 10 bases. V was clipped by 7 bases and J by 2 bases; unmatched bases: 8. Per the germline V gene, CDR1 is MDHEN and CDR2 is SYDVKM. The CDR3 consists of 15 residues. CDR3 sequence reads: CASTPSGSATYEQYF. As DNA, the CDR3 is TGTGCCAGCACCCCTAGCGGGAGCGCTACCTACGAGCAGTACTTC.

V is TRBV5-5 and J is TRBJ2-7; 7 nucleotides align to TRBD2. The CDR3 covers 15 residues. Germline CDR1 SGHKS, CDR2 YYEKEE (reference sequence). Germline trimming cut 3 bases from V and 1 base from J; bases unmatched to any gene: 7. The CDR3 nucleotides read TGTGCCAGCAGCTCGGACGGGAGGAGGTCCTACGAGCAGTACTTC. Its translation is CASSSDGRRSYEQYF.